This entry lists 26 T cell receptor beta chains sequenced from one sample in a study of low-dose radiotherapy and immunotherapy resistance in tumors. First-strand cDNA used TRAV- and TRBV-specific primers, covering alpha and beta chains. TCR amplification used about 18 PCR cycles, a constant-region primer and a V-primer adapter. MiXCR was run by TCRdb on the reads, yielding one entry per CDR3 protein. Among 57,000 or so distinct CDR3 sequences listed, approximately 25% were seen once. Specified time point: before trial treatment. This specimen was PBMCs, taken before treatment. These receptor sequences come from a male donor with prostate cancer.

This clonotype was recorded at least ten times. The rearrangement joins TRBV3-1 to TRBJ1-6, with a tentative D call TRBD1 (5 bases). V gave up 3 bases and J gave up 8 bases, with 14 bases separating them. Germline values: CDR1 LGHDT, CDR2 YNNKEL (reference sequence). The CDR3 consists of 15 residues. The CDR3 DNA reads TGTGCCAGCAGCCACACGGGACGCTTGGATTCACCCCTCCACTTT. It yields the protein CASSHTGRLDSPLHF.

The J gene is TRBJ2-5, the V gene TRBV6-6; tentatively, D is TRBD1 (5 bases). Germline CDR1 reads MNHNY; CDR2 reads SVGAGI (reference sequence). Trimming pared 7 bases from V and 4 bases from J, leaving 10 bases between. This CDR3 is 12 amino acids long. CDR3 protein: CASNPGIETQYF. CDR3 nucleotide sequence: TGTGCCAGCAACCCAGGGATAGAGACCCAGTACTTC.

A few counts support this clonotype. A far larger clone lies a single base away; this is likely a read error. The chain carries TRBV27 and TRBJ2-2; D is possibly TRBD2 (5 bases). There are 14 residues in the CDR3. CDR1 and CDR2 (germline): MNHEY, SMNVEV (reference sequence). The CDR3 loop is CASIPFLGTGEPFF. Here the CDR3 DNA reads TGTGCCAGCATTCCTTTTCTGGGCACCGGGGAGCCGTTTTTT.

Ten or more counts support this clonotype. The chain links TRBV3-1 to TRBJ1-3; 11 bases match TRBD1. Germline V gene sequence: CDR1 LGHDT, CDR2 YNNKEL (reference sequence). CDR3 length: 15 amino acids. J was trimmed by 7 bases and V by 4 bases; bases with no gene match: 6. The CDR3: CASSPRTGGINTIYF. The CDR3 region has the DNA TGTGCCAGCAGCCCCCGGACAGGGGGCATCAACACCATATATTTT.

By sample share, this clonotype is medium-sized. This chain uses TRBV28 with TRBJ2-7; D is uncertain. This CDR3 is 11 amino acids long. Germline assignment: CDR1 MDHEN and CDR2 SYDVKM. Trimming cost V 6 bases and J 2 bases, with 5 bases left between them. CDR3 protein: CASSLTYEQYF. The CDR3 bases are TGTGCCAGCAGCCTGACCTACGAGCAGTACTTC.

This clonotype was seen a handful of times. V and J are TRBV28 and TRBJ1-1, with 8 bases that match TRBD1. CDR1 MDHEN and CDR2 SYDVKM come from the germline V gene. The J segment lost 3 bases and the V segment lost 4 bases, leaving 4 bases of the junction unmatched. This CDR3 spans 14 amino acids. CDR3 nucleotides: TGTGCCAGCAGTTGGGACAGGCAATACACTGAAGCTTTCTTT. It yields the protein CASSWDRQYTEAFF.

This clonotype has a count of ten or more. V is TRBV20-1 and J is TRBJ2-4, with a possible D match to TRBD2 (7 bases). The V end lost 2 bases, the J end lost 0 bases, and 11 bases lay between the germline ends. The germline V gene encodes CDR1 DFQATT and CDR2 SNEGSKA (reference sequence). The CDR3 totals 15 residues. The CDR3 DNA is TGCAGTGCTAGACCCGGGGGGCGAGCCAAAAACATTCAGTACTTC. Translated, it gives CSARPGGRAKNIQYF.

This clonotype showed up many times. J is TRBJ2-7 and V is TRBV21-1; TRBD1 is the table's D call and was not checked against the DNA. TRBV21-1 represents a pseudogene. This CDR3 spans 14 amino acids. This chain's CDR3 is CASSGGAVSYEQYF. The CDR3 DNA reads TGTGCCAGCAGTGGCGGGGCAGTCTCCTACGAGCAGTACTTC.

The chain employs TRBV7-9 and TRBJ2-1; a weak D match, TRBD1 (6 bases). Trimming removed 5 bases at V and 2 bases at J, with 19 bases between. The length of the CDR3 is 17 residues. CDR1 SEHNR and CDR2 FQNEAQ come from the germline V gene (reference sequence). The DNA of the CDR3 is TGTGCCAGCAGCCGAGTGAGACAGGAGAGACCCTACAATGAGCAGTTCTTC. It is translated as CASSRVRQERPYNEQFF.

The chain is built from TRBV5-1 and TRBJ1-1, with 8 bases lining up with TRBD1. The CDR3 is 15 residues long. CDR1 and CDR2 (germline): SGHRS, YFSETQ. V was clipped by 2 bases and J by 3 bases; unmatched bases: 6. CDR3 DNA sequence: TGCGCCAGCAGCTTTTCGACAGGGGACGACACTGAAGCTTTCTTT. It yields the protein CASSFSTGDDTEAFF.

This clonotype has a count of ten or more. CDR3 DNA sequence: TGCAGTGCTAGAGAGGGGGCTAGCCGGTCTGAGCAGTTCTTC. It is translated as CSAREGASRSEQFF. The chain couples TRBV20-1 to TRBJ2-1; tentatively, D is TRBD1 (6 bases). CDR1 DFQATT and CDR2 SNEGSKA come from the germline V gene (reference sequence). Between the trimmed V and J ends, which lost 0 bases and 9 bases, there was a span of 15 bases. The CDR3 loop spans 14 amino acids.

This clonotype was recorded many times. In DNA, the CDR3 is TGTGCCAGCAGTGCACTAGCGGGAGGGACAAATACGCAGTATTTT. It yields the protein CASSALAGGTNTQYF. The chain employs TRBV6-6 and TRBJ2-3, with 13 bases that match TRBD2. Germline loops: CDR1 MNHNY, CDR2 SVGAGI (reference sequence). This CDR3 contains 15 residues. V lost 5 bases, J lost 7 bases, and 6 bases stayed unmatched.

This clonotype was observed many times. The rearrangement links TRBV7-2 to TRBJ2-3, with a weak D call TRBD1 (6 bases). The CDR3 has 14 amino acids. CDR1 SGHTA and CDR2 FQGNSA come from the germline V gene. Trimming shortened V by 5 bases and J by 4 bases, and 13 bases separated the two germline ends. CDR3 sequence: CASSNRAGADTQYF. The CDR3 nucleotides read TGTGCCAGCAGCAATAGAGCAGGGGCAGATACGCAGTATTTT.

This clonotype is judged medium-sized (0.01 to 0.1%). The V and J genes are TRBV2 and TRBJ2-1, with D perhaps matching TRBD1 (5 bases). Germline V lookup: CDR1 SNHLY, CDR2 FYNNEI. Between the trimmed V and J ends, which lost 3 bases and 0 bases, there was a span of 9 bases. The CDR3 is 15 amino acids. CDR3 in amino acids: CASSDAGYSYNEQFF. The CDR3 DNA reads TGTGCCAGCAGTGACGCAGGGTACTCCTACAATGAGCAGTTCTTC.

There are many counts of this clonotype. The J gene is TRBJ2-1, the V gene TRBV5-1; D is undetermined. V gave up 0 bases and J gave up 8 bases, with 3 bases separating them. The CDR3 sequence is 11 residues long. The germline V gene has CDR1 SGHRS and CDR2 YFSETQ. DNA for the CDR3: TGCGCCAGCAGCTTGGCGCATGAGCAGTTCTTC. Protein: CASSLAHEQFF.

This clonotype was seen only a few times. This chain joins TRBV28 and TRBJ2-2, with 8 bases lining up with TRBD1. V shed 8 bases, J shed 4 bases, and the junction held 3 bases outside the gene matches. Germline CDR1 is MDHEN and CDR2 is SYDVKM. The CDR3 contains 13 residues. The CDR3 is CASGQGATGELFF. The CDR3 region has the DNA TGTGCCAGCGGGCAGGGGGCCACCGGGGAGCTGTTTTTT.

In this sample, this clonotype turned up many times. The chain recombines TRBV29-1 with TRBJ1-1; TRBD1 might be the D (5 bases). The CDR3 sequence is 13 residues long. V was clipped by 7 bases and J by 6 bases, with 18 bases between them. Germline V gives CDR1 SQVTM, CDR2 ANQGSEA. The CDR3: CSGRQGFSSEAFF. CDR3 bases: TGCAGCGGCCGGCAGGGTTTTAGCTCTGAAGCTTTCTTT.

This clonotype has ten or more counts. The chain couples TRBV7-3 to TRBJ2-7; 13 positions agree with TRBD2. This CDR3 is 15 amino acids long. With V trimmed by 5 bases and J by 2 bases, 3 bases remained unmatched. Looked up from germline, CDR1 is SGHTA and CDR2 is FQGTGA. DNA of the CDR3: TGTGCCAGCAGCCAGACTAGCGGGGGGACCTACGAGCAGTACTTC. This encodes CASSQTSGGTYEQYF.

With regard to this clonotype: Given a far larger clone just one base away, this is likely a sequencing read error. The chain joins TRBV4-2 to TRBJ2-7; the match to TRBD2 covers 11 bases. The CDR3 runs to 15 residues. Germline values: CDR1 LGHNA, CDR2 YNFKEQ. J gave up 7 bases and V 6 bases, and 11 bases lay outside the gene matches. The DNA of the CDR3 is TGTGCCAGCAGACCTTCTAGCGGGAGGTACAATGAGCAGTACTTC. This sequence encodes CASRPSSGRYNEQYF.

Ten or more counts support this clonotype. The gene calls are TRBV6-6 and TRBJ2-7; a weak D match, TRBD2 (6 bases). Germline V gives CDR1 MNHNY, CDR2 SVGAGI (reference sequence). The V end lost 0 bases, the J end lost 4 bases, and 16 bases lay between the germline ends. This CDR3 comprises 16 residues. The CDR3: CASSYSSGTEYYEQYF. DNA of the CDR3: TGTGCCAGCAGTTACTCTAGCGGAACCGAGTATTACGAGCAGTACTTC.

Comment on this clonotype: One junction end does not reproduce the germline sequence, and a read error may be involved. The V and J genes are TRBV7-8 and TRBJ1-1; TRBD1 is a possible D gene (6 bases). From germline, CDR1 is SGHVS and CDR2 FQNEAQ. The CDR3 extends over 15 amino acids. CDR3 nucleotides: TGTGCCAGCAGCGTATCGGGACAATTGAACACTGAAGCTTTTTTT. Translated: CASSVSGQLNTEAFF.

This clonotype appeared many times. The V gene is TRBV15, the J gene TRBJ1-1; D ambiguous. V was clipped by 6 bases and J by 0 bases, with 17 bases between them. Germline loops: CDR1 LNHNV, CDR2 YYDKDF (reference sequence). CDR3 length: 16 amino acids. CDR3 DNA sequence: TGTGCCACCAGAACCGGTGGTCACGTTATGAACACTGAAGCTTTCTTT. This encodes CATRTGGHVMNTEAFF.

There are many counts of this clonotype. This chain joins TRBV19 and TRBJ1-1; 7 nucleotides agree with TRBD1. The CDR3 loop spans 15 amino acids. The germline V gene has CDR1 LNHDA and CDR2 SQIVND (reference sequence). The junction had 10 bases not matched to a gene; V was cut back by 5 bases and J by 4 bases. CDR3 region: CASSAPARDSTEAFF. The DNA of the CDR3 is TGTGCCAGTAGTGCCCCAGCCCGGGACAGCACTGAAGCTTTCTTT. The full variable domain, in which reference TRBV19 and TRBJ1-1 provide the parts outside the CDR3, is DGGITQSPKYLFRKEGQNVTLSCEQNLNHDAMYWYRQDPGQGLRLIYYSQIVNDFQKGDIAEGYSVSREKKESFPLTVTSAQKNPTAFYLCASSAPARDSTEAFFGQGTRLTVV.

This clonotype has ten or more counts. The chain combines TRBV28 with TRBJ1-5; TRBD1 is a possible D gene (5 bases). The CDR3 has 14 amino acids. Trimming stripped 5 bases from V and 2 bases from J, with 10 bases between. Germline CDR1 MDHEN, CDR2 SYDVKM. The CDR3 nucleotides read TGTGCCAGCAGTCCTCGACAGCGCAATCAGCCCCAGCATTTT. Translating gives CASSPRQRNQPQHF.

This clonotype was seen repeatedly, ten times or more. The chain couples TRBV7-9 to TRBJ2-7; D uncertain. This CDR3 region has 13 residues. V lost 2 bases and J 1 base, leaving 6 bases between the germline ends. CDR1 and CDR2 from the germline V gene are SEHNR and FQNEAQ (reference sequence). CDR3 residues: CASSLSPSYEQYF. CDR3 coding DNA: TGTGCCAGCAGCTTATCACCGTCCTACGAGCAGTACTTC.

This clonotype was seen at least ten times. The J gene is TRBJ1-1, the V gene TRBV2; 9 bases align to TRBD1. This CDR3 spans 17 amino acids. V was clipped by 3 bases and J by 4 bases; unmatched bases: 12. Germline CDR1 reads SNHLY; CDR2 reads FYNNEI. CDR3 nucleotides: TGTGCCAGCAGTGACGGGGGGAAGGGGGACAGGGTCACTGAAGCTTTCTTT. Translation gives CASSDGGKGDRVTEAFF.